The text below deals with one TCR beta chain. This sample is part of a study of blood T cell repertoires in COVID-19. About the study: Spain, Italy and the United States supplied samples that represented acute and convalescent COVID-19.

Original processing notes: Amplification from reference gene primers served as the basis for estimated nucleated cell counts. Profiling relied on immunoSEQ multiplex PCR, and the TCRdb table lists in-frame clones only, not all of them. V and J calls plus clone size are reproduced from that table; the DNA served to infer D and trimming. The table records 75,000 to 90,000 clones, roughly 80% of them present only once. The CDR3 is made up of 15 amino acids. CDR1 and CDR2 from the germline V gene are SGHRS and YFSETQ. Trimming stripped 0 bases from V and 5 bases from J, with 9 bases between. This rearrangement joins TRBV5-1 to TRBJ1-6; possible D gene TRBD1, 6 bases. The material sequenced was peripheral blood. The source is a man older than 75 with active or convalescent COVID-19. CDR3 in DNA: TGCGCCAGCAGCTTGGTCAGGGGAGATAATTCACCCCTCCACTTT. Residues: CASSLVRGDNSPLHF.